The rows below give T cell receptor beta chains drawn from one sample of a study of Graves' ophthalmopathy and Graves' hyperthyroidism. In TCRdb, the multiplex PCR reads were re-called with MiXCR into one record per CDR3 protein. Here the sample spans over a million distinct CDR3 sequences, 35% to 45% being singletons. The sequenced sample consisted of peripheral blood or thyroid tissue (not recorded which). The source of these receptors is an adult man with Graves' hyperthyroidism. The conserved cysteine and the conserved F or W are not part of the CDR3 here. The D gene is left open where the match is weak. Expanded clones get a size class; other rows say once, few or many, or leave the size out.

D | J | size | V | CDR3
NA | TRBJ2-5 | NA | TRBV4-1 | ASSQEAGTGETQY
TRBD1 | TRBJ1-1 | NA | TRBV6-5 | ASSSIGIFAGGISEAF
NA | TRBJ1-5 | NA | TRBV12-3/TRBV12-4 | ASSLPWGGPQH
NA | TRBJ1-6 | NA | TRBV20-1 | SASPGNSPLH
NA | TRBJ1-2 | NA | TRBV6-5 | ASGELGGSDGYT
NA | TRBJ1-5 | many | TRBV7-9 | ASSSAGTHSNQPQH
TRBD2 | TRBJ2-5 | once | TRBV15 | ATSARTREETQY
TRBD1 | TRBJ1-4 | NA | TRBV12-3/TRBV12-4 | ASRRPPGTATNEKLF
NA | TRBJ2-7 | NA | TRBV7-9 | ATGTWDEQY
TRBD1 | TRBJ1-3 | few | TRBV6-1 | ASSEILGETGAGNTIY
NA | TRBJ1-5 | few | TRBV5-5 | ASSRDSLSNQPQH
NA | TRBJ2-1 | NA | TRBV29-1 | SVEQMDGNEQF
NA | TRBJ1-2 | few | TRBV4-3 | ASSQETGTAAYT